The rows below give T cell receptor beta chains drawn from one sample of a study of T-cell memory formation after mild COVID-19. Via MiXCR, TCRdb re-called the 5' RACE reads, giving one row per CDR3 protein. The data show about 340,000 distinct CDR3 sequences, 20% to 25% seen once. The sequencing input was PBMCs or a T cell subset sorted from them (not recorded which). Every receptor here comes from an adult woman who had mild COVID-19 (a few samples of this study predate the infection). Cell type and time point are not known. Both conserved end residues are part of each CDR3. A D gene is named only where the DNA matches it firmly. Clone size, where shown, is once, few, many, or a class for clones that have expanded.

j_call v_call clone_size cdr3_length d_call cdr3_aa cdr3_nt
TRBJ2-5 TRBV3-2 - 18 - CASSSRGKGGPLQETQYF TGTGCCAGCAGCTCCCGTGGGAAGGGAGGGCCACTTCAAGAGACCCAGTACTTC
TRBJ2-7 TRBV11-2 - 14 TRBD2 CASRMTSGRNEQYF TGTGCCAGCAGGATGACTAGCGGGAGAAACGAGCAGTACTTC
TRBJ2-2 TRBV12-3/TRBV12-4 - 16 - CASRSPTGLTTGELFF TGTGCCAGCCGGTCCCCGACGGGACTCACCACCGGGGAGCTGTTTTTT
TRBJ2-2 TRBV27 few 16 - CASSLILATNTGELFF TGTGCCAGCAGCCTCATCCTAGCGACAAACACCGGGGAGCTGTTTTTT
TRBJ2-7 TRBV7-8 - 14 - CASSPADSPYEQYF TGTGCCAGCAGCCCTGCGGACTCTCCCTACGAGCAGTACTTC
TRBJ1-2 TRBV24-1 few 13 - CATSEDSFYGYTF TGTGCCACCAGTGAGGATTCCTTCTATGGCTACACCTTC
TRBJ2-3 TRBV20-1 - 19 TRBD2 CSAVTGLAGGYYTRATQYF TGCAGTGCTGTGACGGGACTAGCGGGGGGGTATTACACCAGAGCTACGCAGTATTTT
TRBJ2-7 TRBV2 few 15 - CASRTTGSSPYEQYF TGTGCCAGCAGAACAACAGGGTCGAGCCCCTACGAGCAGTACTTC
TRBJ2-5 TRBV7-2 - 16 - CASSLTPGLPRETQYF TGTGCCAGCAGCTTGACCCCCGGACTTCCCAGGGAGACCCAGTACTTC
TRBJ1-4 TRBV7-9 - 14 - CASSLTPRGEKLFF TGTGCCAGCAGCTTAACACCACGAGGGGAAAAACTGTTTTTT
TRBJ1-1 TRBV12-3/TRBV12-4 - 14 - CASRATGRVTEAFF TGTGCCAGCAGGGCAACAGGGAGGGTCACTGAAGCTTTCTTT
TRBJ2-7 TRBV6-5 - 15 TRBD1 CASRGWDRGDYEQYF TGTGCCAGCAGAGGGTGGGACAGGGGCGACTACGAGCAGTACTTC
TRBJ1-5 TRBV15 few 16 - CATSRDKTTPKHPQHF TGTGCCACCAGCAGAGATAAGACGACCCCGAAGCACCCCCAGCATTTT
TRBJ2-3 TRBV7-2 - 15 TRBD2 CASSSTGLVADTQYF TGTGCCAGCAGCTCAACCGGACTAGTTGCAGATACGCAGTATTTT
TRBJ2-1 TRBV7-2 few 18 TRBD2 CASSPHRGPGGAYNEQFF TGTGCCAGCAGCCCACACCGGGGACCCGGGGGGGCCTACAATGAGCAGTTCTTC
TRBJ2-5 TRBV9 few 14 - CASSVAGEGETQYF TGTGCCAGCAGCGTAGCGGGAGAGGGAGAGACCCAGTACTTC
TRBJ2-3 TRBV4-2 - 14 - CASSQDAGSDTQYF TGTGCCAGCAGCCAAGATGCTGGATCAGATACGCAGTATTTT
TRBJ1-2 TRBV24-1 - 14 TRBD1 CATSDPGTGIGYTF TGTGCCACCAGTGACCCGGGGACAGGGATTGGCTACACCTTC
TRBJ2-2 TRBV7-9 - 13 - CASSPWGTGELFF TGTGCCAGCAGCCCTTGGGGGACCGGGGAGCTGTTTTTT
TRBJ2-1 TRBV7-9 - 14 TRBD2 CASSHPTSSNEQFF TGTGCCAGCAGCCACCCGACTAGCTCAAATGAGCAGTTCTTC
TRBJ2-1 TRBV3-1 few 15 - CASSQTGNGHNEQFF TGTGCCAGCAGCCAAACCGGGAATGGACACAATGAGCAGTTCTTC
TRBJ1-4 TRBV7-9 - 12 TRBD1 CASSRDSQRLFF TGTGCCAGCAGTCGGGACAGTCAAAGACTGTTTTTT
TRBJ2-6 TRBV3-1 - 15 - CASSPQLSGANVLTF TGTGCCAGCAGCCCCCAGCTCTCTGGGGCCAACGTCCTGACTTTC
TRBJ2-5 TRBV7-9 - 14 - CASSLPLVDETQYF TGTGCCAGCAGCTTGCCATTAGTAGACGAGACCCAGTACTTC
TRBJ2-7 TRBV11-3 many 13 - CASSLGISYEQYF TGTGCCAGCAGCTTAGGGATCTCCTACGAGCAGTACTTC
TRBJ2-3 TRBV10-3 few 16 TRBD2 CATDSTSGSATDTQYF TGTGCCACCGATAGTACTAGCGGGAGTGCGACAGATACGCAGTATTTT
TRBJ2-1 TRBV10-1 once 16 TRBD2 CASSESGTSEYNEQFF TGCGCCAGCAGTGAGTCGGGGACTAGCGAATACAATGAGCAGTTCTTC
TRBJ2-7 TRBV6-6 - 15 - CASSYWGSQRDEQYF TGTGCCAGCAGTTACTGGGGGTCGCAGAGGGACGAGCAGTACTTC
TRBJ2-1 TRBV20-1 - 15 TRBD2 CSARGRGGASSGQFF TGCAGTGCTAGAGGACGCGGGGGGGCGTCAAGCGGGCAGTTCTTC
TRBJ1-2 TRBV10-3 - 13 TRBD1 CATGQGQNYGYTF TGTGCCACGGGACAGGGGCAGAACTATGGCTACACCTTC
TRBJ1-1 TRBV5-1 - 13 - CASSFGQPTEAFF TGCGCCAGCAGCTTCGGACAGCCCACTGAAGCTTTCTTT
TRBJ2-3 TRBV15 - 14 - CATSTPGAEDTQYF TGTGCCACCTCGACTCCGGGGGCGGAAGATACGCAGTATTTT
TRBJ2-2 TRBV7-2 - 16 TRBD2 CASRPTSGGAGGELFF TGTGCCAGCAGGCCCACTAGCGGGGGGGCCGGCGGGGAGCTGTTTTTT
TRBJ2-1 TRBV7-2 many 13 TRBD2 CASSASGRYEQFF TGTGCCAGCAGCGCTAGCGGGAGGTATGAGCAGTTCTTC
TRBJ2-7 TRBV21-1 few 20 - CASSKVRKSTDRDPLCEQYF TGTGCCAGCAGCAAAGTCCGCAAATCGACAGACCGAGACCCCTTATGCGAGCAGTACTTC
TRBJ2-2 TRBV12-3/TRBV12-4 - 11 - CASSHPGELFF TGTGCCAGCAGCCACCCCGGGGAGCTGTTTTTT
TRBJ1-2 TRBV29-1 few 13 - CSVMRDPIPGYTF TGCAGCGTTATGAGGGATCCAATCCCTGGCTACACCTTC
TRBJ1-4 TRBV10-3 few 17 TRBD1 CAISESGTGTGREKLFF TGTGCCATCAGTGAGTCGGGAACCGGGACAGGACGCGAAAAACTGTTTTTT
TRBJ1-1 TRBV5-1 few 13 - CASSFSLNTEAFF TGCGCCAGCAGCTTCAGCCTGAACACTGAAGCTTTCTTT
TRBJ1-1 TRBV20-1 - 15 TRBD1 CSARGQGNRNTEAFF TGCAGTGCCCGGGGACAGGGTAACCGCAACACTGAAGCTTTCTTT
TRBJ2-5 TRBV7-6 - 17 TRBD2 CASSLGEVAGGRETQYF TGTGCCAGCAGCTTAGGAGAGGTAGCGGGGGGGCGAGAGACCCAGTACTTC